The present TCR beta chain was sequenced within a study of T cell responses to AZD1222 COVID-19 vaccine (dated by TCRdb to the early 2020s). About the full investigation: TCR sequencing covered roughly 230 trial participants: 200 to 210 given two doses of AZD1222 and 26 given two doses of MenACWY control vaccine. Trial participants were enrolled by age into 18-55, 56-69 and 70-plus year subgroups, with 148, 28 and 57 TCR-sequenced participants respectively. On the study overall, not on this receptor specifically: Only six or seven AZD1222 recipients were SARS-CoV-2 seropositive at baseline, limiting conclusions about previously exposed vaccinees. A significant rise in spike-specific TCR breadth and depth was observed after two AZD1222 doses relative to day 0 and relative to MenACWY recipients. Because no samples from the day 14 peak response were available, repertoires could be characterized only after the peak T cell response. Reportedly, close to half of the unique spike-specific TCRs recognized epitopes lying outside the regions that are mutated in the B.1.351 and B.1.1.7 variants. The whole spike protein was spanned by vaccine-associated CD4 TCRs, and dominant responses were seen in regions 160-218 and 743-854. The 56-69-year group was small, and its depth increase did not reach significance, likely because of low power. Participants were mostly white British and included more females than males, and it was suggested by the authors that clonal diversity may have been underestimated.

This sample's time point label indicates: about 28 days (+/-7) after the second vaccine dose. Because spike-specific TCR depth and breadth did not differ between the two schedules, AZD1222 recipients who got a second dose at roughly 4 weeks were pooled with those who got a second dose at roughly 12 weeks. Samples from vaccinated people were obtained from the UK trials COV001 and COV002, which included a single-blind randomized controlled phase 2/3 trial of AZD1222 (ChAdOx1 nCoV-19) in healthy adults. Trial participant PBMC samples were collected at day 0 and day 28 after the second dose for TCRbeta chain sequencing. There are many counts of this clone. It lacks a known antigen. No much larger clone is present one base from it, and per-base qualities are unavailable. The CDR3 regions of human TCRbeta chains were subjected to immunosequencing. The paper's processing steps were these. Repertoire TCRs were checked for matches against a reference library of SARS-CoV-2-specific TCRs that had been generated using the MIRA antigen-specificity platform. Breadth meant the fraction of unique TCRs that were SARS-CoV-2-associated, whereas depth meant the fraction of total T cells that were SARS-CoV-2-associated. Using the MIRA data, each spike-specific TCR was assigned both to the spike region to which the TCR was reactive and to a CD4 or CD8 class. Log10-transformed breadth and depth values were compared by one-way ANOVA with Sidak's multiple comparisons tests. TCRdb's version of the immuneACCESS table is confined to in-frame rearrangements and falls short of the full clone set. An unresolved V gene accounts for under half of the shortfall where checked; the remainder is of unknown origin. V and J calls and clone size are copied from that table; D and trimming were computed from the DNA. For this sample there are approximately 120,000 clones; more than 70% appear just once. The ten most abundant clones make up about 4.6% of the sample.

V is clipped by 3 bases and J by 5 bases, and the sequence between their germline boundaries is 17 bases long. Its CDR3 holds 15 amino acids, cysteine through phenylalanine. Of all the DNA, just the CDR3 is kept, 45 bases in frame from base 1. The germline V gene (reference sequence) gives CDR1 as DFQATT and CDR2 as SNEGSKA. The sequence came from an adult who received the AZD1222 COVID-19 vaccine. The V and J genes are TRBV20-1 and TRBJ2-1; the D gene is not confidently resolved. The material sequenced was peripheral blood, taken 28 days after the second AZD1222 dose. The DNA sequence follows: TGCAGTGCTAGTCCTTTGACCCTGCGGAACAATGAGCAGTTCTTC. Its protein is CSASPLTLRNNEQFF.